The clone carrying this TCR beta chain occurred many times. The data stem from a study of T-cell reconstitution after alpha-beta-depleted transplantation in children. This CDR3 contains 15 residues. V lost 2 bases to trimming and J lost 2 bases, with 10 bases between them. Germline V lookup: CDR1 LGHNA, CDR2 YSLEER. As it was prepared, the TCRbeta library received unique molecular identifiers. A single record per CDR3 protein comes from TCRdb applying MiXCR to the PCR reads. This table holds fewer than 400,000 distinct CDR3 sequences, 20% found once. The clonotype originates from a human donor who donated a stem cell graft to a child with acute myeloid leukemia. The rearrangement joins TRBV4-3 to TRBJ2-4, with a weak D call TRBD2 (6 bases). The sample here was PBMCs from the stem cell graft donor, taken from the stem cell graft. The CDR3 nucleotides are TGCGCCAGCAGCCAAACGGGAGAATCCAAAAACATTCAGTACTTC. This sequence encodes CASSQTGESKNIQYF.